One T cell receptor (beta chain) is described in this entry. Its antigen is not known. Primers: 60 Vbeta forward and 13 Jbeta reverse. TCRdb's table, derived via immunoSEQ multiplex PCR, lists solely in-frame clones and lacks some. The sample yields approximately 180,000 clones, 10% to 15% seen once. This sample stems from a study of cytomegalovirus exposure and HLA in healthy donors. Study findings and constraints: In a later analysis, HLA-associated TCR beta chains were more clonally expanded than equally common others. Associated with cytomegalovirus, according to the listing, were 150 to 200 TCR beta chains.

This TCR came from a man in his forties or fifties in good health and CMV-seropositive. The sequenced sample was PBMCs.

Here the CDR3 DNA reads TGTGCCAGCAGTGAGATCAACAGGGATTACACCTTC. Protein product: CASSEINRDYTF. This chain joins TRBV25-1 and TRBJ1-2; weak D call: TRBD1 (6 bases). The ends were cut back, 3 bases at V and 11 bases at J, with 13 bases in the middle. Germline V CDR1 and CDR2: MGHDK, SYGVNS. The length of the CDR3 is 12 residues.